Below, 5 T cell receptor beta chains from the same sample are listed, as sequenced in a study of OX40 agonist ivuxolimab in advanced cancers. Measured with immunoSEQ multiplex PCR; TCRdb has only the in-frame clones, and not every one. The sample includes fewer than 85,000 clones, less than 85% of them seen just once. The sequences come from CD4+ or CD8+ T cells sorted from blood, collected in a trial of the OX40 agonist ivuxolimab. The receptors here all came from an adult with an advanced solid tumor such as melanoma, head and neck, liver or kidney cancer.

The chain combines TRBV4-1 with TRBJ2-1, with D possibly TRBD2 on 6 matching bases. CDR3 length equals 16 residues. Trimming took 8 bases from V and 6 from J, leaving 23 bases between them. CDR1 is MGHRA, CDR2 YSYEKL, per germline. The CDR3 sequence is CASESGGPPPRNEQFF. The CDR3 DNA follows: TGCGCCAGCGAATCCGGGGGACCACCTCCACGCAATGAGCAGTTCTTC.

The rearrangement links TRBV10-3 to TRBJ1-1; D gene unclear. V was trimmed by 6 bases and J by 4 bases, leaving 21 bases between them. This CDR3 spans 16 amino acids. Germline CDR1 and CDR2: ENHRY and SYGVKD. The CDR3 coding sequence is TGTGCCATCAGCGGACGGATCTCCAGTATGGGCACTGAAGCTTTCTTT. Translating it yields CAISGRISSMGTEAFF.

This rearrangement joins TRBV10-3 to TRBJ1-4; D uncertain. The CDR3 totals 16 residues. V was cut by 0 bases and J by 0 bases, with 8 bases left in between. CDR1 is ENHRY, CDR2 SYGVKD, per germline. The CDR3 region is CAISESSSSTNEKLFF. CDR3 in DNA: TGTGCCATCAGTGAGTCGTCCTCGTCAACTAATGAAAAACTGTTTTTT.

This clone was seen only a few times. This chain uses TRBV5-1 with TRBJ1-4, with 8 bases aligning to TRBD1. Germline loops: CDR1 SGHRS, CDR2 YFSETQ. This CDR3 is built from 15 residues. Unmatched junction bases numbered 4, after V lost 2 bases and J lost 4 bases. CDR3 coding DNA: TGCGCCAGCAGCTTTGGGACAGGAGATAATGAAAAACTGTTTTTT. Its translation: CASSFGTGDNEKLFF.

This chain connects TRBV7-2 to TRBJ1-1; TRBD1 might be the D (5 bases). V was trimmed by 2 bases and J by 1 base, leaving 8 bases between them. Germline-derived CDR1 and CDR2 are SGHTA and FQGNSA. The length of the CDR3 is 14 residues. CDR3 bases: TGTGCCAGCAGCTTACTGACAGAGAACACTGAAGCTTTCTTT. Translation gives CASSLLTENTEAFF.